The entry below gives a single TCR beta chain sequence along with its context. Its cognate antigen is unknown. This sample was included in a study of T cells after yellow fever vaccination. General study points: Reappearance after the booster was observed for most primary-vaccination clones (roughly 95% CD4, about 90% CD8).

TCRdb passed the 5' RACE reads through MiXCR, listing each CDR3 protein once. The sample contains 400,000 or so distinct CDR3 sequences, around 6.5% of which appear only once. This CDR3 contains 15 residues. The trim removed 6 bases at V and 3 bases at J, leaving 8 bases unmatched. The chain combines TRBV12-3 or TRBV12-4 with TRBJ2-4; 7 bases agree with TRBD2. The clonotype comes from a man aged 30-40 years who received the YFV17D yellow fever vaccine. Sequences were derived from PBMCs, sampled 5 days after the yellow fever booster vaccination. CDR3 DNA: TGTGCCAGCAGCTACCTGGGCGGGGGCAAAAACATTCAGTACTTC. Residues: CASSYLGGGKNIQYF.